This T cell receptor beta chain was observed in a study of T cells after yellow fever vaccination. Study overall: Fractions containing few cells were prepared with SMART-Seq v4 Ultra Low Input.

Trimming pared 0 bases from V and 3 bases from J, leaving 11 bases between. This CDR3 region has 15 residues. Germline lookup yields CDR1 MNHEY and CDR2 SVGAGI. Findings and limits, study-wide: There was a small share of clonotypes that showed up in both the CD4 and CD8 compartments. Post-booster reappearance was seen for most primary-vaccination clones (around 96% CD4, roughly 88% CD8).

As regards this clonotype: No antigen is known for it.

It was through 5'RACE template switching that TCR cDNA was made, with a universal primer site and UMIs added. TCRdb used MiXCR to reprocess the 5' RACE reads, holding one entry per CDR3 protein. Seen here are some 600,000 distinct CDR3 sequences, about 17% observed once, and the top ten hold around 15%. This sequence was found in a young man who received the YFV17D yellow fever vaccine. The V and J genes are TRBV6-5 and TRBJ2-5; a weak D match, TRBD2 (6 bases). This specimen was PBMCs, taken 4 to 5 days after the first yellow fever vaccination. As DNA, the CDR3 is TGTGCCAGCAGTTACTCGGACTACAGTAAAGAGACCCAGTACTTC. Encoded protein: CASSYSDYSKETQYF.